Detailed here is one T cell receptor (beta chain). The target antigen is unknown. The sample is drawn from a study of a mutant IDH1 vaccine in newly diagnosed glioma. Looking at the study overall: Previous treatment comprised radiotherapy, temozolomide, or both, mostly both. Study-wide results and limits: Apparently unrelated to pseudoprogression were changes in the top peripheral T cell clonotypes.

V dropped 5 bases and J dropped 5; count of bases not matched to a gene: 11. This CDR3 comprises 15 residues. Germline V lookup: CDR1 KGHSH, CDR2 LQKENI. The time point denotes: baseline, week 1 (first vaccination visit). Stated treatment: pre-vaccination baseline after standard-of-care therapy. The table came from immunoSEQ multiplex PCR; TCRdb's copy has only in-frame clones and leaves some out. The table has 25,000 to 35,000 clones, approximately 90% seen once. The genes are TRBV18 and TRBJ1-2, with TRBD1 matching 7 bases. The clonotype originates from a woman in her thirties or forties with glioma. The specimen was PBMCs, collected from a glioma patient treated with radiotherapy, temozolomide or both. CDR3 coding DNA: TGTGCCAGCTCAGAACAAGGACAGGCTTTGTATGGCTACACCTTC. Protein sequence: CASSEQGQALYGYTF. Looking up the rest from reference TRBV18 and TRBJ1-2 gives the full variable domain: NAGVMQNPRHLVRRRGQEARLRCSPMKGHSHVYWYRQLPEEGLKFMVYLQKENIIDESGMPKERFSAEFPKEGPSILRIQQVVRGDSAAYFCASSEQGQALYGYTFGSGTRLTVV.